The present TCR beta chain was sequenced within a study of response to subunit inactivated influenza vaccine. This clonotype was observed at least ten times. The antigen is unknown. Trimming took 6 bases from V and 8 from J; bases not matched to a gene: 9. The CDR3 is 14 amino acids. Findings and limits, study-wide: Authors suggested seasonal influenza vaccinations each recruit few new T cells.

TCRdb recomputed calls from the RT-PCR reads with MiXCR, one row per CDR3 protein. The table shows roughly 780,000 distinct CDR3 sequences, with around a sixth occurring only once. The material sequenced was PBMCs from blood, taken about 5 days after vaccination. The chain is built from TRBV12-3 or TRBV12-4 and TRBJ2-1; TRBD2 aligns across 8 bases. The sequence was collected from a man between 50 and 59 years old who received an inactivated influenza vaccine. The CDR3 loop reads CASRNSGAGYEQFF. For the CDR3, the DNA is TGTGCCAGCAGGAATAGCGGGGCCGGGTATGAGCAGTTCTTC.